The entry below describes one T cell receptor (beta chain). Here immunoSEQ multiplex PCR was the method, and the copy in TCRdb shows in-frame clones only, minus some. The sample has 190,000 or so clones, around 90% seen once. Among Cohort 3 donors, those recovered had two negative PCRs, clearance, or symptom resolution. This entry is derived from a study of blood T cell repertoires in COVID-19. Looking at the study overall: Samples came from the United States, Italy and Spain, spanning acute and convalescent COVID-19. From T cells, B-cell-depleted T cells, or PBMCs came the material, which was cDNA or gDNA.

The germline gives CDR1 MDHEN, CDR2 SYDVKM. V was trimmed by 7 bases and J by 5 bases, leaving 15 bases between them. The CDR3 spans 13 residues. This chain links TRBV28 with TRBJ2-7; a possible D gene is TRBD2 (6 bases). This clonotype was obtained from a woman aged 25-40 years who had recovered from COVID-19. Sequenced sample: PBMCs or T cells enriched from blood (not recorded which). The CDR3 loop reads CASNPGLVHEQYF. CDR3 nucleotide sequence: TGTGCCAGCAATCCGGGACTCGTCCACGAGCAGTACTTC.